This entry lists 18 T cell receptor beta chains sequenced from one sample in a study of CD8+ T cells in alopecia areata. RNA was extracted and reverse transcribed into cDNA as the sequencing template. The repertoire was sequenced with immunoSEQ multiplex PCR; TCRdb's copy has only in-frame clones and lacks some. Here the sample spans about 110,000 clones, about 60% being singletons. The sample consisted of NKG2D-low CD8+ T cells sorted from blood. Receptor source: a human donor with alopecia areata.

The rearrangement uses TRBV27 and TRBJ2-7; D tentatively reads TRBD1 or TRBD2 (5 bases each). This CDR3 contains 14 residues. The germline V gene has CDR1 MNHEY and CDR2 SMNVEV (reference sequence). The germline V and J ends were trimmed by 0 bases and 7 bases, with 13 bases remaining between them. The CDR3 spells CASSLSPGGGEQYF. DNA for the CDR3: TGTGCCAGCAGTTTATCTCCCGGTGGGGGAGAGCAGTACTTC.

A few counts support this clone. The rearrangement joins TRBV7-9 to TRBJ1-2; 10 bases map to TRBD1. Germline V gives CDR1 SEHNR, CDR2 FQNEAQ (reference sequence). The CDR3 extends over 12 amino acids. The ends lost 4 bases at V and 11 bases at J; junction bases unmatched: 4. In DNA, the CDR3 is TGTGCCAGCAGCTCGGACAGGGGGGAATACACCTTC. This translates into CASSSDRGEYTF. Full variable domain (rest looked up from reference TRBV7-9 and TRBJ1-2): DTGVSQNPRHKITKRGQNVTFRCDPISEHNRLYWYRQTLGQGPEFLTYFQNEAQLEKSRLLSDRFSAERPKGSFSTLEIQRTEQGDSAMYLCASSSDRGEYTFGSGTRLTVV.

The V and J genes are TRBV14 and TRBJ2-5; 7 positions agree with TRBD1. The germline CDR1 and CDR2 sequences are SGHDN and FVKESK. The J segment lost 7 bases and the V segment lost 1 base, leaving 18 bases of the junction unmatched. The CDR3 runs 18 residues. The DNA for the CDR3 is TGTGCCAGCAGCCAAGGTCCAGAATCCGGGACAGAGGTTTGGACCCAGTACTTC. It encodes CASSQGPESGTEVWTQYF.

The J gene is TRBJ2-7, the V gene TRBV6-5; TRBD1 matches at 8 bases. Losses at the gene ends were 5 bases for V and 6 bases for J; bases not matched to a gene: 3. Per the germline V gene, CDR1 is MNHEY and CDR2 is SVGAGI. There are 12 residues in the CDR3. CDR3 coding DNA: TGTGCCAGCAGTACTACAGGGGGCGAGCAGTACTTC. Encoded protein: CASSTTGGEQYF.

The gene calls are TRBV5-1 and TRBJ2-7, with TRBD1 identical over 7 bases. The germline V gene encodes CDR1 SGHRS and CDR2 YFSETQ. The CDR3 consists of 15 residues. The V segment lost 2 bases and the J segment 4 bases; nucleotides outside the gene matches: 9. This chain's CDR3 is CASSLEADRTYEQYF. CDR3 nucleotides: TGCGCCAGCAGCTTAGAGGCGGACAGGACTTACGAGCAGTACTTC.

The chain couples TRBV7-2 to TRBJ1-5; D is possibly TRBD1 (6 bases). This CDR3 comprises 16 residues. Trimming stripped 7 bases from V and 6 bases from J, with 22 bases between. CDR1 SGHTA and CDR2 FQGNSA come from the germline V gene. The CDR3 region has the DNA TGTGCCAGCAACTACGATCAGGGGCCTAATCTTCAGCCCCAGCATTTT. The encoded protein is CASNYDQGPNLQPQHF.

This chain connects TRBV2 to TRBJ2-7, with D uncertain. V was clipped by 5 bases and J by 4 bases, with 6 bases between them. Per germline, CDR1 SNHLY and CDR2 FYNNEI. The CDR3 has 11 amino acids. The CDR3 is CASSPEYEQYF. Written as DNA, the CDR3 is TGTGCCAGCAGTCCAGAATACGAGCAGTACTTC.

This clone came up a few times. The chain uses TRBV29-1 and TRBJ2-1, with D perhaps matching TRBD1 (6 bases). Germline loops: CDR1 SQVTM, CDR2 ANQGSEA. V lost 4 bases and J 4 bases, leaving 11 bases between the germline ends. The CDR3 runs to 13 residues. The CDR3 sequence is CSVAGAVYNEQFF. The CDR3 DNA reads as TGCAGCGTTGCAGGGGCCGTTTACAATGAGCAGTTCTTC.

For this clone: The junction departs from the called germline gene at one end, perhaps through a read error. This chain joins TRBV6-5 and TRBJ2-3; 8 nucleotides match TRBD1. Looked up from germline, CDR1 is MNHEY and CDR2 is SVGAGI. The CDR3 extends over 14 amino acids. Here the CDR3 reads CAISEGQGPDTQYF. Here the CDR3 DNA reads TGTGCCATCAGTGAAGGACAGGGACCAGATACGCAGTATTTT.

The V call is TRBV25-1, the J call TRBJ2-7, with D possibly matching TRBD2 (5 bases). Trimming cost V 6 bases and J 3 bases, with 9 bases left between them. The CDR3 runs 12 residues. Germline loops: CDR1 MGHDK, CDR2 SYGVNS. The CDR3 spells CASRTGYYEQYF. The CDR3 DNA follows: TGTGCCAGCAGAACGGGGTACTACGAGCAGTACTTC.

The rearrangement uses TRBV4-2 and TRBJ2-1; 8 bases match TRBD2. V shed 4 bases and J 0 bases; nucleotides not matched to a gene: 5. The CDR3 contains 16 residues. Germline CDR1 and CDR2: LGHNA and YNFKEQ. For the CDR3, the DNA is TGTGCCAGCAGCCCAACGGCGGGAGGCTCCTACAATGAGCAGTTCTTC. This gives the protein CASSPTAGGSYNEQFF.

The chain combines TRBV7-2 with TRBJ2-6; D gene unclear. Germline V CDR1 and CDR2: SGHTA, FQGNSA. The CDR3 extends over 15 amino acids. V lost 2 bases to trimming and J lost 2 bases, with 7 bases between them. DNA for the CDR3: TGTGCCAGCAGCTTAAACAGTGCTGGGGCCAACGTCCTGACTTTC. Its translation: CASSLNSAGANVLTF.

This chain joins TRBV2 and TRBJ2-5, with 8 positions matching TRBD2. The CDR3 has 14 amino acids. Germline-derived CDR1 and CDR2 are SNHLY and FYNNEI. Germline trimming cut 8 bases from V and 2 bases from J; bases unmatched to any gene: 7. For the CDR3, the DNA is TGTGCCAGCGGGATAGCGGGACCACAAGAGACCCAGTACTTC. Its translation is CASGIAGPQETQYF.

In DNA, the CDR3 is TGTGCCAGCAGCCGCGGCTCGCTAGCGTCCTACAATGAGCAGTTCTTC. This gives the protein CASSRGSLASYNEQFF. This chain uses TRBV9 with TRBJ2-1, with D tentatively TRBD2 (6 bases). In germline, CDR1 is SGDLS, CDR2 YYNGEE. Trimming took off 4 bases at V and 1 base at J, with 15 bases between the two ends. The CDR3 is 16 amino acids.

This chain links TRBV29-1 with TRBJ1-2, with unresolved D. V gave up 6 bases and J gave up 6 bases, with 11 bases separating them. The CDR3 runs to 11 residues. CDR1 is SQVTM, CDR2 ANQGSEA, per germline. The CDR3 nucleotides read TGCAGCGTGCGGTTCACAAATGGCTACACCTTC. Translating gives CSVRFTNGYTF.

This clone turned up a few times. The CDR3 coding sequence is TGTGCCAGCAGTTACTCGTTTCTAGGGTCCACTGAAGCTTTCTTT. It translates to CASSYSFLGSTEAFF. The chain employs TRBV6-5 and TRBJ1-1; no clear D gene. CDR1 is MNHEY and CDR2 is SVGAGI in the germline V gene. The CDR3 covers 15 residues. V was cut by 0 bases and J by 4 bases, with 12 bases left in between.

The rearrangement uses TRBV2 and TRBJ2-1, with D possibly being TRBD2 (6 bases). The germline V gene encodes CDR1 SNHLY and CDR2 FYNNEI. There are 17 residues in the CDR3. The V end was cut by 0 bases, the J end by 4 bases, with 16 bases between. The CDR3 sequence: CASSEAPSGGGYNEQFF. DNA for the CDR3: TGTGCCAGCAGTGAAGCGCCCAGCGGCGGAGGGTACAATGAGCAGTTCTTC.

This clone has just a few counts. The chain carries TRBV5-4 and TRBJ2-5; TRBD2 is a possible D gene (5 bases). The germline CDR1 and CDR2 sequences are SGHNT and YYREEE (reference sequence). The V gene lost 2 bases and the J gene lost 3 bases, with 8 bases spanning the gap. The CDR3 sequence is 13 residues long. The CDR3 coding sequence is TGTGCCAGCAGCTTCATCGGGGAAGAGACCCAGTACTTC. Its translation: CASSFIGEETQYF.